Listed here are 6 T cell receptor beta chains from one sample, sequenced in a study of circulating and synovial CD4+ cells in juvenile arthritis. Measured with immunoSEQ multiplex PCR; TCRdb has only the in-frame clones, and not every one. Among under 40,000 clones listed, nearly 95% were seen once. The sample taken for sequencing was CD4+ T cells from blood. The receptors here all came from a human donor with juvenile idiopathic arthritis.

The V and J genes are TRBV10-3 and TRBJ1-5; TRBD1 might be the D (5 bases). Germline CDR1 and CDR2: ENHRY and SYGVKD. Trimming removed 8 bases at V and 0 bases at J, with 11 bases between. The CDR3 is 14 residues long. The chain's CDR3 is CAIGGQNSNQPQHF. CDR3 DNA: TGTGCCATCGGCGGACAAAATAGCAATCAGCCCCAGCATTTT.

CDR3 protein: CASSLLGGWGEQFF. CDR3 nucleotide sequence: TGTGCCAGCAGTTTGTTGGGAGGGTGGGGTGAGCAGTTCTTC. V is TRBV28 and J is TRBJ2-1; 7 bases align to TRBD2. CDR1 and CDR2 (germline): MDHEN, SYDVKM. Germline trimming cut 3 bases from V and 9 bases from J; bases unmatched to any gene: 8. CDR3 length: 14 residues. Full variable domain (outside the CDR3, taken from reference TRBV28 and TRBJ2-1): DVKVTQSSRYLVKRTGEKVFLECVQDMDHENMFWYRQDPGLGLRLIYFSYDVKMKEKGDIPEGYSVSREKKERFSLILESASTNQTSMYLCASSLLGGWGEQFFGPGTRLTVL.

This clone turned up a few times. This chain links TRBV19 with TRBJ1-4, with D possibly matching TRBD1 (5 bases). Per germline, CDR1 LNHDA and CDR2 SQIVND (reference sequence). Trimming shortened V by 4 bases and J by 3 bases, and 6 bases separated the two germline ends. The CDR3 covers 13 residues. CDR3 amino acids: CASSTGANEKLFF. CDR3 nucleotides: TGTGCCAGTAGTACGGGGGCTAATGAAAAACTGTTTTTT.

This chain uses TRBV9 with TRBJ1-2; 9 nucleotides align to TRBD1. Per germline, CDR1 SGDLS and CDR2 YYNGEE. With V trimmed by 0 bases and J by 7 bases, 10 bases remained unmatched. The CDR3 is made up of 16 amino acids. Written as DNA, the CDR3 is TGTGCCAGCAGCGTAGGGGGGCCGGGACAGGGCTTTGGCTACACCTTC. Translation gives CASSVGGPGQGFGYTF.

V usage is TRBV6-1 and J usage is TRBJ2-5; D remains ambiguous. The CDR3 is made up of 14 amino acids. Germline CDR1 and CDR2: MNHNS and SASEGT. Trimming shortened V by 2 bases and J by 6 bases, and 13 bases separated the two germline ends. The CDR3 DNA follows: TGTGCCAGCAGTGAATATGTCAGGCAGAAGACCCAGTACTTC. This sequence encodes CASSEYVRQKTQYF.

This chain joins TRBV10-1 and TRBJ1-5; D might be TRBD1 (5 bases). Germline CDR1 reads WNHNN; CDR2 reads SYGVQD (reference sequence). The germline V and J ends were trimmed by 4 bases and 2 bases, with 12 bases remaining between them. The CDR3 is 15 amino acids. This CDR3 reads CASSGVGAGNQPQHF. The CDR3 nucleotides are TGCGCCAGCAGTGGAGTTGGGGCTGGCAATCAGCCCCAGCATTTT.